The 27 T cell receptor beta chains below come from one sample, sequenced in a study of STAT5B mutations in CD4+ large granular lymphocyte leukemia. This table comes from immunoSEQ multiplex PCR, and its TCRdb copy is limited to in-frame clones, with some not included. The table has tens of thousands of clones, 80% to 90% seen once. The sequencing input was CD4+ T cells from blood buffy coats. These receptors were obtained from a human donor in good health.

The chain carries TRBV7-8 and TRBJ2-7; possibly TRBD1 for D (5 bases). Germline-derived CDR1 and CDR2 are SGHVS and FQNEAQ. V shed 10 bases and J shed 2 bases, with 15 bases lying between them. The CDR3 covers 13 residues. CDR3 protein: CATTQGKTYEQYF. DNA for the CDR3: TGTGCCACCACTCAGGGAAAAACCTACGAGCAGTACTTC.

This chain joins TRBV7-2 and TRBJ2-1; no clear D gene. This CDR3 is 13 amino acids long. CDR1 is SGHTA, CDR2 FQGNSA, per germline. V lost 1 base and J 13 bases, leaving 14 bases between the germline ends. CDR3 protein: CASSLDRQWGQFF. CDR3 DNA sequence: TGTGCCAGCAGCTTAGACCGTCAATGGGGACAGTTCTTC.

The chain couples TRBV18 to TRBJ1-4; no firm D call. Germline V lookup: CDR1 KGHSH, CDR2 LQKENI. CDR3 length equals 14 residues. Trimming shortened V by 3 bases and J by 8 bases, and 13 bases separated the two germline ends. The CDR3 spells CASSPASGREKLFF. The CDR3 DNA is TGTGCCAGCTCACCGGCGTCCGGACGGGAAAAACTGTTTTTT.

The chain employs TRBV27 and TRBJ2-3; possible D gene TRBD1, 6 bases. The CDR3 has 17 amino acids. Germline V gene lookup returns CDR1 MNHEY and CDR2 SMNVEV (reference sequence). Trimming shortened V by 6 bases and J by 0 bases, and 19 bases separated the two germline ends. The CDR3 nucleotides are TGTGCCAGCAGATTCCAGGGACATATAGTAAGCACAGATACGCAGTATTTT. This sequence encodes CASRFQGHIVSTDTQYF.

V gene TRBV18 combines with J gene TRBJ1-3; 7 nucleotides match TRBD1. The CDR3 loop spans 15 amino acids. Trimming took 8 bases from V and 3 from J; bases not matched to a gene: 10. CDR1 is KGHSH, CDR2 LQKENI, per germline. DNA of the CDR3: TGTGCCAGCCTGACTGGGACAGACGGTGGAAACACCATATATTTT. Translating it yields CASLTGTDGGNTIYF.

This clone has only a few counts. The V and J genes are TRBV10-2 and TRBJ2-4; D ambiguous. Germline V lookup: CDR1 WSHSY, CDR2 SAAADI. V lost 3 bases to trimming and J lost 10 bases, with 7 bases between them. CDR3 length equals 11 residues. CDR3 nucleotide sequence: TGCGCCAGCAGTGATGGGCCTATTCAGTACTTC. Translating gives CASSDGPIQYF.

The chain combines TRBV11-1 with TRBJ2-5, with D hard to call. With 3 bases removed from V and 2 bases from J, the gap between germline ends came to 7 bases. Germline values: CDR1 SGHAT, CDR2 FQDESV (reference sequence). The CDR3 length is 13 residues. The CDR3 here is CASSFSRQETQYF. For the CDR3, the DNA is TGTGCCAGCAGCTTTTCCAGGCAAGAGACCCAGTACTTC. Together with reference TRBV11-1 and TRBJ2-5, the CDR3 gives the full variable domain: EAEVAQSPRYKITEKSQAVAFWCDPISGHATLYWYRQILGQGPELLVQFQDESVVDDSQLPKDRFSAERLKGVDSTLKIQPAELGDSAMYLCASSFSRQETQYFGPGTRLLVL.

V is TRBV28 and J is TRBJ2-2, with D perhaps matching TRBD1 (5 bases). V lost 1 base and J 0 bases, leaving 6 bases between the germline ends. Per the germline V gene, CDR1 is MDHEN and CDR2 is SYDVKM. This CDR3 is 15 amino acids long. The CDR3 sequence is CASSLLQANTGELFF. The DNA of the CDR3 is TGTGCCAGCAGTTTATTACAGGCGAACACCGGGGAGCTGTTTTTT.

The CDR3 loop reads CASSLRSLQYNEQFF. CDR3 nucleotide sequence: TGCGCCAGCAGCTTGCGGTCGCTACAATACAATGAGCAGTTCTTC. V and J are TRBV5-1 and TRBJ2-1; D is uncertain. Trimming pared 1 base from V and 4 bases from J, leaving 12 bases between. The CDR3 is 15 residues long. Looked up from germline, CDR1 is SGHRS and CDR2 is YFSETQ.

The chain carries TRBV19 and TRBJ1-1; D not certain. Germline V gene lookup returns CDR1 LNHDA and CDR2 SQIVND (reference sequence). This CDR3 has 13 amino acids. V was shortened by 3 bases and J by 1 base, with 6 bases between the two germline ends. CDR3 sequence (DNA): TGTGCCAGTAGTATTAGACCGAACACTGAAGCTTTCTTT. It is translated as CASSIRPNTEAFF.

This chain uses TRBV27 with TRBJ2-3, with D possibly being TRBD2 (6 bases). The CDR3 contains 17 residues. Per germline, CDR1 MNHEY and CDR2 SMNVEV (reference sequence). Trimming removed 3 bases from V and 2 bases from J, with 18 bases in between. The CDR3 loop is CASSFFQGTGVTDTQYF. CDR3 in DNA: TGTGCCAGCAGTTTTTTCCAGGGAACGGGGGTCACAGATACGCAGTATTTT.

V is TRBV5-1 and J is TRBJ2-3; D possibly corresponds to TRBD2 (5 bases). CDR1 and CDR2 (germline): SGHRS, YFSETQ. V was shortened by 0 bases and J by 0 bases, with 11 bases between the two germline ends. This CDR3 is built from 16 residues. CDR3 amino acids: CASSLAAGPSTDTQYF. The CDR3 bases are TGCGCCAGCAGCTTGGCGGCGGGTCCTAGCACAGATACGCAGTATTTT.

The rearrangement uses TRBV27 and TRBJ2-1; 10 bases fit TRBD1. CDR1 is MNHEY and CDR2 is SMNVEV in the germline V gene (reference sequence). The CDR3 consists of 16 residues. V dropped 3 bases and J dropped 5; count of bases not matched to a gene: 7. The CDR3 DNA reads TGTGCCAGCAGTTTCTGGGACAGGGGTCCGAACAATGAGCAGTTCTTC. Amino acids: CASSFWDRGPNNEQFF.

The chain carries TRBV2 and TRBJ1-2; a weak D match, TRBD1 (5 bases). Trimming left V 0 bases short and J 5 bases short, with 13 bases between. Germline CDR1 SNHLY, CDR2 FYNNEI. The CDR3 is made up of 15 amino acids. The CDR3 sequence is CASSEAPRQTYGYTF. The CDR3 nucleotides read TGTGCCAGCAGTGAAGCGCCAAGACAGACGTATGGCTACACCTTC.

The chain uses TRBV28 and TRBJ1-2; D remains unclear. V was cut by 5 bases and J by 5 bases, with 21 bases left in between. Per the germline V gene, CDR1 is MDHEN and CDR2 is SYDVKM. The CDR3 extends over 16 amino acids. Here the CDR3 reads CASSPAGKRGQYGYTF. The CDR3, as DNA: TGTGCCAGCAGTCCCGCGGGGAAAAGAGGGCAGTATGGCTACACCTTC.

V usage is TRBV6-1 and J usage is TRBJ2-1; TRBD2 might be the D (6 bases). The V end lost 3 bases, the J end lost 2 bases, and 11 bases lay between the germline ends. The V gene's germline CDR1 is MNHNS and CDR2 SASEGT. This CDR3 spans 15 amino acids. The CDR3 region has the DNA TGTGCCAGCAGTGACTTACCGGGAGCCTACAATGAGCAGTTCTTC. Translation gives CASSDLPGAYNEQFF.

The DNA for the CDR3 is TGTGCCAGCAGCCCAGGGGGGGGTGAGGAGCAGTACTTC. Translation gives CASSPGGGEEQYF. V usage is TRBV7-2 and J usage is TRBJ2-7; D could derive from TRBD1 or TRBD2 (7 bases each). The CDR3 length is 13 residues. Trimming pared 5 bases from V and 7 bases from J, leaving 15 bases between. CDR1 is SGHTA and CDR2 is FQGNSA in the germline V gene.

This clone was counted only a few times. The chain combines TRBV5-1 with TRBJ2-2; D is uncertain. V dropped 4 bases and J dropped 4 bases, with 8 bases sitting between them. CDR1 and CDR2 from the germline V gene are SGHRS and YFSETQ. This CDR3 spans 13 amino acids. Here the CDR3 reads CASSATATGELFF. Here the CDR3 DNA reads TGCGCCAGCAGCGCTACCGCCACCGGGGAGCTGTTTTTT.

The J gene is TRBJ2-5, the V gene TRBV27; no clear D gene. CDR1 and CDR2 from the germline V gene are MNHEY and SMNVEV (reference sequence). The germline V and J ends were trimmed by 11 bases and 2 bases, with 6 bases remaining between them. The CDR3 has 10 residues. The CDR3 loop reads CALGQETQYF. CDR3 nucleotide sequence: TGTGCCCTCGGGCAAGAGACCCAGTACTTC.

The chain links TRBV9 to TRBJ1-1, with 7 bases aligning to TRBD1. J lost 2 bases, V lost 1 base, and 5 bases had no gene match. Germline CDR1 reads SGDLS; CDR2 reads YYNGEE. The CDR3 runs 15 residues. The CDR3 loop is CASSVKGAENTEAFF. As DNA, the CDR3 is TGTGCCAGCAGCGTAAAGGGGGCGGAAAACACTGAAGCTTTCTTT.

The rearrangement links TRBV4-3 to TRBJ1-2; TRBD1 agrees at 10 bases. Trimming cost V 1 base and J 7 bases; bases outside gene matches: 9. This CDR3 spans 16 amino acids. Germline V gene sequence: CDR1 LGHNA, CDR2 YSLEER. The CDR3 nucleotides read TGCGCCAGCAGCCAAGTGGGGGGGGACAGGGGACGTGGCTACACCTTC. Amino acid sequence: CASSQVGGDRGRGYTF.

The chain is built from TRBV7-8 and TRBJ2-7, with 7 bases that match TRBD2. The germline CDR1 and CDR2 sequences are SGHVS and FQNEAQ. This CDR3 region has 16 residues. The V segment lost 0 bases and the J segment 4 bases; nucleotides outside the gene matches: 9. The CDR3 sequence: CASSLALDPSGYEQYF. CDR3 bases: TGTGCCAGCAGCTTAGCCCTAGATCCTAGCGGATACGAGCAGTACTTC. The full variable domain, its missing parts supplied by reference TRBV7-8 and TRBJ2-7, is GAGVSQSPRYKVAKRGQDVALRCDPISGHVSLFWYQQALGQGPEFLTYFQNEAQLDKSGLPSDRFFAERPEGSVSTLKIQRTQQEDSAVYLCASSLALDPSGYEQYFGPGTRLTVT.

The chain couples TRBV11-1 to TRBJ2-5; 7 nucleotides align to TRBD2. The V gene end was trimmed by 0 bases and the J gene end by 5 bases; junction bases not matched to a gene: 6. The CDR3 consists of 15 residues. Looked up from germline, CDR1 is SGHAT and CDR2 is FQDESV (reference sequence). This CDR3 is CASSLAGGPSETQYF. The CDR3 coding sequence is TGTGCCAGCAGCTTAGCGGGAGGGCCCAGCGAGACCCAGTACTTC. Combining the CDR3 with reference TRBV11-1 and TRBJ2-5 gives the whole variable domain EAEVAQSPRYKITEKSQAVAFWCDPISGHATLYWYRQILGQGPELLVQFQDESVVDDSQLPKDRFSAERLKGVDSTLKIQPAELGDSAMYLCASSLAGGPSETQYFGPGTRLLVL.

The chain combines TRBV5-6 with TRBJ1-6; D unclear. From germline, CDR1 is SGHDT and CDR2 YYEEEE. The V and J ends lost 2 bases and 0 bases respectively, with 9 bases between them. CDR3 size: 16 residues. CDR3 protein: CASSFRGSSYNSPLHF. In nucleotides, the CDR3 is TGTGCCAGCAGCTTCCGTGGGAGCTCCTATAATTCACCCCTCCACTTT. The full variable domain, rest sourced from reference TRBV5-6 and TRBJ1-6, is DAGVTQSPTHLIKTRGQQVTLRCSPKSGHDTVSWYQQALGQGPQFIFQYYEEEERQRGNFPDRFSGHQFPNYSSELNVNALLLGDSALYLCASSFRGSSYNSPLHFGNGTRLTVT.

The chain joins TRBV7-9 to TRBJ2-1; maybe TRBD1 (5 bases). CDR3 length: 18 amino acids. Germline V gene data show CDR1 as SEHNR and CDR2 as FQNEAQ (reference sequence). The V end lost 2 bases, the J end lost 7 bases, and 24 bases lay between the germline ends. CDR3 residues: CASSLKFLGGRVRNEQFF. The DNA of the CDR3 is TGTGCCAGCAGCTTAAAGTTCTTGGGTGGCAGGGTTCGAAATGAGCAGTTCTTC.

The chain employs TRBV11-2 and TRBJ2-1; the match to TRBD2 covers 8 bases. The CDR3 runs 16 residues. The V gene end was trimmed by 1 base and the J gene end by 3 bases; junction bases not matched to a gene: 5. CDR1 SGHAT and CDR2 FQNNGV come from the germline V gene. This CDR3 reads CASSLAGRAFYNEQFF. For the CDR3, the DNA is TGTGCCAGCAGCTTAGCCGGGAGGGCCTTCTACAATGAGCAGTTCTTC.

The chain joins TRBV11-1 to TRBJ1-1; D not certain. Germline V CDR1 and CDR2: SGHAT, FQDESV (reference sequence). V lost 5 bases, J lost 4 bases, and 11 bases lay in between. This CDR3 is built from 13 residues. The CDR3 loop reads CASSLGPGTEAFF. Here the CDR3 DNA reads TGTGCCAGCAGCCTAGGGCCGGGCACTGAAGCTTTCTTT.